These 25 T cell receptor beta chains were all obtained from the same sample, sequenced in a study of T cell changes during pregnancy in multiple sclerosis. Here immunoSEQ multiplex PCR was the method, and the copy in TCRdb shows in-frame clones only, minus some. Of tens of thousands of clones detected, 85% to 95% appear once; the ten largest clones hold approximately 3.7%. The source material was CD8+ T cells from peripheral blood mononuclear cells, sampled in the third trimester of pregnancy. The receptors shown here come from a female donor with multiple sclerosis, enrolled in a pregnancy study.

This clone was counted a single time. CDR3 region: CASRGQGGGSRDEQFF. CDR3 nucleotide sequence: TGTGCCAGCAGGGGACAGGGTGGTGGATCAAGGGATGAGCAGTTCTTC. The chain links TRBV2 to TRBJ2-1; 9 positions match TRBD1. The CDR3 runs 16 residues. V gave up 6 bases and J gave up 8 bases; unmatched junction bases: 14. Germline loops: CDR1 SNHLY, CDR2 FYNNEI.

The genes are TRBV7-6 and TRBJ2-3; possible D gene TRBD1, 6 bases. The CDR3 has 15 amino acids. Germline CDR1 and CDR2: SGHVS and FNYEAQ. Trimming took 5 bases from V and 0 from J, leaving 12 bases between them. As DNA, the CDR3 is TGTGCCAGCAGCACCCGGACAGCTAGCACAGATACGCAGTATTTT. It encodes CASSTRTASTDTQYF.

This chain links TRBV7-9 with TRBJ2-2; D unresolved. Germline lookup yields CDR1 SEHNR and CDR2 FQNEAQ (reference sequence). Trimming removed 3 bases from V and 3 bases from J, with 2 bases in between. The CDR3 runs to 12 residues. The CDR3 bases are TGTGCCAGCAGCTTCGACACCGGGGAGCTGTTTTTT. It translates to CASSFDTGELFF.

J is TRBJ2-7 and V is TRBV27, with 8 positions matching TRBD1. The CDR3 runs 16 residues. J lost 3 bases, V lost 2 bases, and 9 bases had no gene match. Germline V gene data show CDR1 as MNHEY and CDR2 as SMNVEV (reference sequence). This CDR3 is CASSLAAGTGHYEQYF. The CDR3, as DNA: TGTGCCAGCAGTTTAGCCGCCGGGACAGGACACTACGAGCAGTACTTC.

The chain couples TRBV28 to TRBJ2-1; 8 bases agree with TRBD2. V dropped 3 bases and J dropped 2; count of bases not matched to a gene: 9. The CDR3 spans 17 residues. Per germline, CDR1 MDHEN and CDR2 SYDVKM. CDR3 loop: CASSFEAGGPTYNEQFF. The DNA for the CDR3 is TGTGCCAGCAGTTTTGAGGCGGGAGGACCCACCTACAATGAGCAGTTCTTC.

The J gene is TRBJ2-7, the V gene TRBV5-1; 8 bases fit TRBD2. Germline trimming cut 2 bases from V and 3 bases from J; bases unmatched to any gene: 4. CDR3 size: 14 residues. Germline V gives CDR1 SGHRS, CDR2 YFSETQ. The chain's CDR3 is CASSFREGYYEQYF. The DNA of the CDR3 is TGCGCCAGCAGCTTCCGGGAGGGGTACTACGAGCAGTACTTC.

The rearrangement uses TRBV19 and TRBJ2-5; 7 bases are a match to TRBD1. With V trimmed by 8 bases and J by 5 bases, 11 bases remained unmatched. The CDR3 consists of 14 residues. The germline gives CDR1 LNHDA, CDR2 SQIVND (reference sequence). For the CDR3, the DNA is TGTGCCAGTGGCCTCGGGACAGACACGGAGACCCAGTACTTC. Translation gives CASGLGTDTETQYF. The full variable domain, rest sourced from reference TRBV19 and TRBJ2-5, is DGGITQSPKYLFRKEGQNVTLSCEQNLNHDAMYWYRQDPGQGLRLIYYSQIVNDFQKGDIAEGYSVSREKKESFPLTVTSAQKNPTAFYLCASGLGTDTETQYFGPGTRLLVL.

V gene TRBV10-1 combines with J gene TRBJ2-5; 8 nucleotides line up with TRBD2. CDR1 WNHNN and CDR2 SYGVQD come from the germline V gene (reference sequence). CDR3 length equals 14 residues. Trimming at V came to 6 bases and at J to 5 bases, leaving 8 bases not matched to a gene. CDR3 nucleotides: TGCGCCAGCAGCACTAGCGGTAGACGGGAGACCCAGTACTTC. Its protein product is CASSTSGRRETQYF.

The chain combines TRBV4-1 with TRBJ2-7, with TRBD1 as a possible D gene (6 bases). Trimming left V 7 bases short and J 4 bases short, with 20 bases between. The length of the CDR3 is 15 residues. Germline V CDR1 and CDR2: MGHRA, YSYEKL. The DNA for the CDR3 is TGCGCCAGCACCCCTGGGGCAGGGGCTTTGTACGAGCAGTACTTC. Its translation: CASTPGAGALYEQYF.

The chain couples TRBV6-4 to TRBJ1-1; 8 nucleotides align to TRBD1. V lost 4 bases and J lost 7; bases outside the gene matches: 14. CDR3 length: 16 residues. Germline V CDR1 and CDR2: MRHNA, SNTAGT. The CDR3 nucleotides are TGTGCCAGCAGTGCCGCGGGGACAGGTCCCTGGAGTGAAGCTTTCTTT. The encoded protein is CASSAAGTGPWSEAFF.

The chain couples TRBV27 to TRBJ2-7; tentatively, D is TRBD1 (5 bases). The germline CDR1 and CDR2 sequences are MNHEY and SMNVEV (reference sequence). There are 15 residues in the CDR3. Trimming cost V 5 bases and J 4 bases, with 18 bases left between them. The CDR3 here is CASSVRAALPYEQYF. CDR3 bases: TGTGCCAGCAGTGTCAGGGCTGCGTTACCGTACGAGCAGTACTTC.

V gene TRBV7-9 combines with J gene TRBJ1-5; TRBD1 matches 10 bases. The CDR3 length is 16 residues. V shed 3 bases, J shed 6 bases, and the junction held 8 bases outside the gene matches. The germline gives CDR1 SEHNR, CDR2 FQNEAQ (reference sequence). CDR3: CASSFWTGGISQPQHF. The CDR3 region has the DNA TGTGCCAGCAGCTTTTGGACAGGGGGGATTTCTCAGCCCCAGCATTTT.

The gene calls are TRBV6-5 and TRBJ1-2; D is uncertain. The CDR3 is 13 amino acids. Germline V gene lookup returns CDR1 MNHEY and CDR2 SVGAGI. V was trimmed by 2 bases and J by 8 bases, leaving 12 bases between them. CDR3 residues: CASSYLQAAGYTF. The DNA of the CDR3 is TGTGCCAGCAGTTACCTGCAAGCGGCAGGCTACACCTTC.

The chain is built from TRBV13 and TRBJ2-5, with TRBD2 as a possible D gene (5 bases). Looked up from germline, CDR1 is PRHDT and CDR2 is FYEKMQ (reference sequence). The CDR3 totals 15 residues. V lost 4 bases to trimming and J lost 1 base, with 13 bases between them. The CDR3 here is CASSSTGDRQETQYF. CDR3 coding DNA: TGTGCCAGCAGCTCGACCGGGGATCGCCAAGAGACCCAGTACTTC.

The chain links TRBV9 to TRBJ2-1, with TRBD2 identical over 8 bases. Germline values: CDR1 SGDLS, CDR2 YYNGEE. The CDR3 consists of 16 residues. J lost 6 bases, V lost 5 bases, and 13 bases had no gene match. The CDR3 protein is CASRGRAGDSPNEQFF. In DNA form, the CDR3 reads TGTGCCAGCAGAGGACGAGCGGGAGATTCACCCAATGAGCAGTTCTTC.

The chain recombines TRBV5-4 with TRBJ2-3; tentative D call: TRBD2 (6 bases). Deletions cut 0 bases from V and 3 bases from J, with 11 bases between. This CDR3 is built from 15 residues. Germline V gives CDR1 SGHNT, CDR2 YYREEE (reference sequence). In nucleotides, the CDR3 is TGTGCCAGCAGCTTGGCGGGAGTCGGGACAGATACGCAGTATTTT. Translated, it gives CASSLAGVGTDTQYF.

The V and J genes are TRBV2 and TRBJ2-1; 9 bases map to TRBD2. The CDR3 covers 16 residues. V shed 3 bases and J 2 bases; nucleotides not matched to a gene: 5. Germline V gene sequence: CDR1 SNHLY, CDR2 FYNNEI. As DNA, the CDR3 is TGTGCCAGCAGTGAGTTAGCGGGAGATGCCTACAATGAGCAGTTCTTC. It specifies CASSELAGDAYNEQFF.

V gene TRBV19 combines with J gene TRBJ2-7; the match to TRBD2 covers 12 bases. The length of the CDR3 is 18 residues. Trimming removed 6 bases from V and 2 bases from J; junction bases left unmatched: 14. The germline CDR1 and CDR2 sequences are LNHDA and SQIVND (reference sequence). CDR3 sequence reads: CASRDPKASGRAPYEQYF. The CDR3, as DNA: TGTGCCAGTAGAGATCCTAAGGCTAGCGGGAGGGCCCCCTACGAGCAGTACTTC.

The V and J genes are TRBV7-9 and TRBJ1-2; 7 bases are shared with TRBD1. Germline CDR1 SEHNR, CDR2 FQNEAQ (reference sequence). With 3 bases clipped from V and 8 bases from J, the junction kept 18 bases outside the gene matches. The CDR3 sequence is 17 residues long. Here the CDR3 reads CASSFDRTGPSSYGYTF. CDR3 bases: TGTGCCAGCAGCTTTGACAGGACAGGCCCTAGTAGTTACGGCTACACCTTC. Using reference TRBV7-9 and TRBJ1-2 for the parts outside the CDR3, the full variable domain is DTGVSQNPRHKITKRGQNVTFRCDPISEHNRLYWYRQTLGQGPEFLTYFQNEAQLEKSRLLSDRFSAERPKGSFSTLEIQRTEQGDSAMYLCASSFDRTGPSSYGYTFGSGTRLTVV.

V usage is TRBV28 and J usage is TRBJ1-2; 9 positions agree with TRBD1. Germline V gene lookup returns CDR1 MDHEN and CDR2 SYDVKM. Trimming removed 5 bases from V and 5 bases from J; junction bases left unmatched: 9. The CDR3 is made up of 15 amino acids. The CDR3 bases are TGTGCCAGCAGTCTTCCGGGACAGGGTCGGTATGGCTACACCTTC. Protein sequence: CASSLPGQGRYGYTF.

This clone was observed a single time. This chain uses TRBV4-1 with TRBJ1-5; D ambiguous. This CDR3 spans 21 amino acids. Trimming removed 0 bases from V and 3 bases from J, with 27 bases in between. Germline V gene sequence: CDR1 MGHRA, CDR2 YSYEKL. CDR3: CASSQDRPRPSGLDNNQPQHF. DNA for the CDR3: TGCGCCAGCAGCCAAGATAGGCCCAGACCGTCCGGGTTGGATAACAATCAGCCCCAGCATTTT.

Concerning this clone: Likely a read error: the CDR3 ends without its conserved phenylalanine or tryptophan. It is unclear where the CDR3 begins or ends on the DNA, so no DNA is shown, and the CDR3 is as TCRdb lists it. The V call is TRBV2, the J call TRBJ2-3; the table's TRBD2 call for D was not verified on the DNA. From germline, CDR1 is SNHLY and CDR2 FYNNEI. The CDR3 is made up of 15 amino acids, end residues included. CDR3: CASAEQREFTVPPRL.

The chain employs TRBV10-2 and TRBJ2-3; tentative D call: TRBD1 (6 bases). CDR1 is WSHSY and CDR2 is SAAADI in the germline V gene. This CDR3 comprises 17 residues. The ends were cut back, 4 bases at V and 2 bases at J, with 19 bases in the middle. The DNA for the CDR3 is TGCGCCAGCAGTGGAGCGCCAGGACAGACTTACACAGATACGCAGTATTTT. It codes for CASSGAPGQTYTDTQYF.

V and J are TRBV27 and TRBJ2-3; perhaps TRBD1 as D (5 bases). This CDR3 comprises 14 residues. In germline, CDR1 is MNHEY, CDR2 SMNVEV (reference sequence). The V gene lost 6 bases and the J gene lost 3 bases, with 13 bases spanning the gap. Here the CDR3 DNA reads TGTGCCAGCAGCATTCGCCAGGGAACAGATACGCAGTATTTT. The encoded protein is CASSIRQGTDTQYF.

The chain joins TRBV4-1 to TRBJ2-1, with 12 nucleotides matching TRBD2. Per germline, CDR1 MGHRA and CDR2 YSYEKL. Trimming at V came to 0 bases and at J to 5 bases, leaving 5 bases not matched to a gene. CDR3 length: 17 amino acids. The CDR3 nucleotides read TGCGCCAGCAGCCAAGATTTACTAGCGGGAGGCCACAATGAGCAGTTCTTC. Translated: CASSQDLLAGGHNEQFF.